This T cell receptor (beta chain) appears in the sequencing data of a study of T cell responses to AZD1222 COVID-19 vaccine. Study-wide points: Recipients of AZD1222 seropositive at baseline numbered only 6 or 7. Spike-wide vaccine-associated CD4 TCRs dominated at 160-218 and 743-854. It should be noted that donors were predominantly white British and more often female, and clonal diversity was possibly underestimated. Nearly half of spike-specific TCRs reportedly target variant regions that are unmutated in the B.1.351 and B.1.1.7 variants.

V gave up 5 bases and J gave up 7 bases, with 18 bases separating them. The length of the CDR3 is 15 residues. The germline V gene has CDR1 SGDLS and CDR2 YYNGEE. Data came from immunoSEQ multiplex PCR; TCRdb stores just in-frame clones and leaves some out. The sample comprises roughly 130,000 clones, roughly 87% of which are singletons, and over 1.2% rests with the top ten. About this clone: Its target is not known.

The sequence came from an adult in good health. The gene calls are TRBV9 and TRBJ2-2, with D perhaps TRBD2 (5 bases). Specimen: peripheral blood, collected on day 0 of AZD1222 vaccination. In DNA form, the CDR3 reads TGTGCCAGCAGAGAGCCGGGGTCTTCTTACGGGGAGCTGTTTTTT. Its protein is CASREPGSSYGELFF.